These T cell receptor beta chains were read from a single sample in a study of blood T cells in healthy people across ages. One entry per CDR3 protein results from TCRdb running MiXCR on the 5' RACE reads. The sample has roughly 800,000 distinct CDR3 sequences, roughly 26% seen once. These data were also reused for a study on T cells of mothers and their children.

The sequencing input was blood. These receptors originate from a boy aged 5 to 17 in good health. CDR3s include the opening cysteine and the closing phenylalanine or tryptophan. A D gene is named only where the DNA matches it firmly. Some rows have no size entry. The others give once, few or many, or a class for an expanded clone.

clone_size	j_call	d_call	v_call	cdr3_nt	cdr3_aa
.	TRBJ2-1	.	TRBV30	TGTGCCTGGAAAATAGGGCCCTACAATGAGCAGTTCTTC	CAWKIGPYNEQFF
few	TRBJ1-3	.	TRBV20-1	TGCAGTGCTAGATCCGACCGAACCTCTGGAAACACCATATATTTT	CSARSDRTSGNTIYF
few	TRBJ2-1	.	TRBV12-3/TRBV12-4	TGTGCCAGCAGTTTGGACAGACCATACTACAATGAGCAGTTCTTC	CASSLDRPYYNEQFF
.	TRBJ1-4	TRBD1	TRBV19	TGTGCCAGTAGTGGGGACAGCGGTGGTGAAAAACTGTTTTTT	CASSGDSGGEKLFF
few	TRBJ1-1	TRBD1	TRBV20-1	TGCAGTGCTAGAGATGGAGGCAGGGGGAGGACTGAAGCTTTCTTT	CSARDGGRGRTEAFF
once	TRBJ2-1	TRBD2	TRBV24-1	TGTGCCATTAGCGGGCGACCATACAATGAGCAGTTCTTC	CAISGRPYNEQFF
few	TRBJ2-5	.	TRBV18	TGTGCCAGCTCACCACCACGGGGGACCCAGTACTTC	CASSPPRGTQYF
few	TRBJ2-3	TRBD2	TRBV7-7	TGTGCCAGCAGCCCTCGGGGAGGGCTTTCAGATACGCAGTATTTT	CASSPRGGLSDTQYF
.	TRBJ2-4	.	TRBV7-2	TGTGCCAGCAGCTTAGAGTACTTC	CASSLEYF
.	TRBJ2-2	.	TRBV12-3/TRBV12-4	TGTGCCAGCAGTCCGTCGTGGGCGAACACCGGGGAGCTGTTTTTT	CASSPSWANTGELFF
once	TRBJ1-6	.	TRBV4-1	TGCGCCAGCAGGGCCGGCCCACCGGATTCACCCCTCCACTTT	CASRAGPPDSPLHF
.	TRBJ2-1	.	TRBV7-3	TGTGCCAGCAGCTTAATAGGGAGCTCCTACAATGAGCAGTTCTTC	CASSLIGSSYNEQFF
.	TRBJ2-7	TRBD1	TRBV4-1	TGCGCCAGCAGCCAAAGATGGGGACAGATCTACGAGCAGTACTTC	CASSQRWGQIYEQYF
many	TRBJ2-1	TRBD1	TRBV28	TGTGCCAGCAGTTTCATAGGCAGTCGAGGGGGCCAATCCTACAATGAGCAGTTCTTC	CASSFIGSRGGQSYNEQFF
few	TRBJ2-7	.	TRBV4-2	TGTGCCAGCAGCCAAGATCACGAAACTCCCCCGGGGGAGCAGTACTTC	CASSQDHETPPGEQYF
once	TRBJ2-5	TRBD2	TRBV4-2	TGTGCCAGCAGCCAAGTAGCGGGGGGACCCCAAGAGACCCAGTACTTC	CASSQVAGGPQETQYF
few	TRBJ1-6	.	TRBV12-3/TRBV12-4	TGTGCCAGCAGTGACAGTAGCGGAAATTCACCCCTCCACTTT	CASSDSSGNSPLHF
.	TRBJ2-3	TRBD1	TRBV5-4	TGTGCCAGCAGCTTCTATGCGGGACAGGGTACAGATACGCAGTATTTT	CASSFYAGQGTDTQYF
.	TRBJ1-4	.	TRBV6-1	TGTGCCAGCAGTGAAGCGCTTACAGGGATTGAAAAACTGTTTTTT	CASSEALTGIEKLFF
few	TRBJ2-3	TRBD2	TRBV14	TGTGCCAGCAGCCCCCGAACCCTAAGCGGGGGGGCCTCAGATACGCGGTATTTT	CASSPRTLSGGASDTRYF
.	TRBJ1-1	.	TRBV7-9	TGTGCCAGCACCCCGGTCGGGGGAATGAGTACTGAAGCTTTCTTT	CASTPVGGMSTEAFF
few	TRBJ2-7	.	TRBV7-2	TGTGCCAGCAGCGCGCCCCGGGGAGTCTTGGGGAACGAGCAGTACTTC	CASSAPRGVLGNEQYF
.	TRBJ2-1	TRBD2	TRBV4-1	TGCGCCAGCAGCCAAGAGCAACTAGCGGAACCCTACAATGAGCAGTTCTTC	CASSQEQLAEPYNEQFF
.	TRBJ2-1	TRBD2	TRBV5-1	TGCGCCAGCAGCTTGGAACTAGCGGTGGTCAATGAGCAGTTCTTC	CASSLELAVVNEQFF
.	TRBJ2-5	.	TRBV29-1	TGCAGCGTTGGGACCGTGGGCACGGGCACAGAGACCCAGTACTTC	CSVGTVGTGTETQYF
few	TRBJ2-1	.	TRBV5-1	TGCGCCAGCAGCTTGGGACTCCGCTCCTACAATGAGCAGTTCTTC	CASSLGLRSYNEQFF
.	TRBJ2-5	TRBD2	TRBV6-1	TGTGCCGGGGGGGGACGGATTTCTGAAGAGACCCAGTACTTC	CAGGGRISEETQYF
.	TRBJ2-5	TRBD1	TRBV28	TGTGCCAGCAGTACTATCGCCCTCGGGACAGGGGCGAATCAAGAGACCCAGTACTTC	CASSTIALGTGANQETQYF
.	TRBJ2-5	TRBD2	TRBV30	TGTGCCTGGAGTAGCCAGCGGGGGCCCCACGCGGAGACCCAGTACTTC	CAWSSQRGPHAETQYF
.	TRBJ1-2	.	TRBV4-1	TGCGCCAGCAGCCAAGTAACCAGAGGATATGGCTACACCTTC	CASSQVTRGYGYTF
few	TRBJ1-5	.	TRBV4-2	TGTGCCAGCAGCCAAGATCCCTCCAAGCCCCAGCATTTT	CASSQDPSKPQHF
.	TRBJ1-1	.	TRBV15	TGTGCCACCAGCAGAGAGATCAGGGTGGGGGCTGAAGCTTTCTTT	CATSREIRVGAEAFF
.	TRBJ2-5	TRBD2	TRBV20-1	TGCAGTGCGCCGGGGGGGGCTGGGACTAGTGCCCAAGAGACCCAGTACTTC	CSAPGGAGTSAQETQYF
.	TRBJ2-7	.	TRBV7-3	TGTGCCAGCAAGCCCGCAGGGCACTCCTACGAGCAGTACTTC	CASKPAGHSYEQYF
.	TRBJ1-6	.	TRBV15	TGTGCCACCAGCAGAGGGGGTGGGGGGGCCTCACCCCTCCACTTT	CATSRGGGGASPLHF
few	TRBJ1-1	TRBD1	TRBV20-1	TGCAGTGCTCAAACAGGGGTTAGGACTGAAGCTTTCTTT	CSAQTGVRTEAFF
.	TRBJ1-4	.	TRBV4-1	TGCGCCAGCAGCCAAGATATCCCAGGAGGGGTAGAAAAACTGTTTTTT	CASSQDIPGGVEKLFF
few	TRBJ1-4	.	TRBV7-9	TGTGCCAGCAGCGGCGCCCAGTTAGGGAAAAAACTGTTTTTT	CASSGAQLGKKLFF
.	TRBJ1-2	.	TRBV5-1	TGCGCCAGCAGCTTGGGATCCGCCGGGGGCTATGGCTACACCTTC	CASSLGSAGGYGYTF
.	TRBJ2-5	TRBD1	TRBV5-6	TGTGCCAGCAGCATGACAGGGGCCGAGACCCAGTACTTC	CASSMTGAETQYF
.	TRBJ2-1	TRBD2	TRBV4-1	TGCGCCAGCAGCCAAGGGGAGGTGGGCGGGGGTGAGCAGTTCTTC	CASSQGEVGGGEQFF
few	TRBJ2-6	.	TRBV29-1	TGCAGCGTTGAACAGGACTCTGGGGCCAACGTCCTGACTTTC	CSVEQDSGANVLTF
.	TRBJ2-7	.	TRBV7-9	TGTGCCAGCAGCCCCAGGGTCCTCCTGAACGAGCAGTACTTC	CASSPRVLLNEQYF
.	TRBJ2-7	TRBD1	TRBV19	TGTGCCAGTAGTTCGACAGGGGACTCCTACGAGCAGTACTTC	CASSSTGDSYEQYF
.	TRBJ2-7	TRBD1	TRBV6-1	TGTGCCAGCAGTAGATCCGGGACAGGGTTTATTTCCGAGCAGTACTTC	CASSRSGTGFISEQYF
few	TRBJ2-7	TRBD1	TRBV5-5	TGTGCCAGCAGTTTGGGACAGAAGTCCTACGAGCAGTACTTC	CASSLGQKSYEQYF
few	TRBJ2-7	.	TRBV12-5	TGTGCTAGTGGTTTGGTAGGGGTGGAGGTCTACGAGCAGTACTTC	CASGLVGVEVYEQYF
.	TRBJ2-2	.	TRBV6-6	TGTGCGGCGGGGCGGAACACCGGGGAGCTGTTTTTT	CAAGRNTGELFF
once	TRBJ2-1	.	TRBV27	TGTGCCAGCAGTTGGGACAACTACAATGAGCAGTTCTTC	CASSWDNYNEQFF
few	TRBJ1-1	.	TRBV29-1	TGCAGCGCTGGCCGCGGGAAACTGGACACTGAAGCTTTCTTT	CSAGRGKLDTEAFF
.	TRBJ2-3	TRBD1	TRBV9	TGTGCCAGCAGCGTAGCTTACAGGGGTGATACGCAGTATTTT	CASSVAYRGDTQYF
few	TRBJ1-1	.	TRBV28	TGTGCCAGCATCCCAAATACGGGGCTAAAGAAAGCTTTCTTT	CASIPNTGLKKAFF
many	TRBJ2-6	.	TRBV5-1	TGCGCCAGCAGCTCGACAACTGGACGGTTCTCTGGGGCCAACGTCCTGACTTTC	CASSSTTGRFSGANVLTF